The 5 T cell receptor beta chains reported below all come from one sample, sequenced in a study of T cell responses to AZD1222 COVID-19 vaccine. Assay used: immunoSEQ multiplex PCR; TCRdb lists only in-frame clones, some missing. The sample has 80,000 or so clones; about 83% are singletons. The input for sequencing was peripheral blood, taken 28 days after the second dose of the MenACWY control vaccine. Receptors originate from an adult who received the MenACWY meningococcal vaccine as a control.

This clone appeared a single time. The V call is TRBV27, the J call TRBJ2-2; TRBD1 aligns across 9 bases. The germline V gene encodes CDR1 MNHEY and CDR2 SMNVEV (reference sequence). CDR3 length equals 14 residues. J gave up 6 bases and V 6 bases, and 5 bases lay outside the gene matches. CDR3 region: CASRPGQGPGELFF. The CDR3 DNA reads as TGTGCCAGCAGGCCCGGACAGGGGCCCGGGGAGCTGTTTTTT.

This clone was counted only a few times. V and J are TRBV24-1 and TRBJ1-2; the match to TRBD1 covers 9 bases. The germline gives CDR1 KGHDR, CDR2 SFDVKD. The CDR3 has 15 residues. V trimming: 3 bases; J trimming: 7 bases; junction bases outside the gene matches: 8. This CDR3 reads CATSDPTGQGSGYTF. DNA for the CDR3: TGTGCCACCAGTGATCCAACGGGACAGGGAAGTGGCTACACCTTC.

This clone has a handful of counts. The chain is built from TRBV2 and TRBJ2-3, with D perhaps TRBD1 (6 bases). Germline V lookup: CDR1 SNHLY, CDR2 FYNNEI. The CDR3 runs to 16 residues. V was clipped by 6 bases and J by 5 bases, with 21 bases between them. CDR3 sequence reads: CASSLQGTPRQDTQYF. DNA of the CDR3: TGTGCCAGCAGCTTACAGGGAACGCCTCGGCAAGATACGCAGTATTTT. The whole variable domain, filled in from reference TRBV2 and TRBJ2-3, reads EPEVTQTPSHQVTQMGQEVILRCVPISNHLYFYWYRQILGQKVEFLVSFYNNEISEKSEIFDDQFSVERPDGSNFTLKIRSTKLEDSAMYFCASSLQGTPRQDTQYFGPGTRLTVL.

The chain carries TRBV29-1 and TRBJ1-2, with D unresolved. The CDR3 loop spans 10 amino acids. From germline, CDR1 is SQVTM and CDR2 ANQGSEA. V was trimmed by 5 bases and J by 8 bases, leaving 9 bases between them. The CDR3 here is CSVLEGGYTF. Written as DNA, the CDR3 is TGCAGCGTTCTAGAAGGGGGCTACACCTTC.

The genes are TRBV4-2 and TRBJ1-6; 9 positions match TRBD1. Germline trimming cut 4 bases from V and 10 bases from J; bases unmatched to any gene: 5. This CDR3 has 14 residues. Germline CDR1 and CDR2: LGHNA and YNFKEQ. The CDR3 nucleotides read TGTGCCAGCAGCCGGGACAGGGACATCTCACCCCTCCACTTT. Residues: CASSRDRDISPLHF.